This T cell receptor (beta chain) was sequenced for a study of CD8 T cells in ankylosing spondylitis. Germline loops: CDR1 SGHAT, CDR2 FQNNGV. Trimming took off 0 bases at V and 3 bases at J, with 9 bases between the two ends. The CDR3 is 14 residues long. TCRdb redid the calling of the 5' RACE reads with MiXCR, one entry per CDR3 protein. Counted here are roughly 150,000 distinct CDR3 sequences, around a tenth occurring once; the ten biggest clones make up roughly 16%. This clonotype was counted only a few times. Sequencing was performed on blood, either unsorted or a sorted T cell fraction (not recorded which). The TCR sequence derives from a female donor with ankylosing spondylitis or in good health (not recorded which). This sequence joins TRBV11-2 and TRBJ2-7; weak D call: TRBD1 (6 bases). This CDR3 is CASSLDPGVYEQYF. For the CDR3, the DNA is TGTGCCAGCAGCTTAGACCCAGGGGTCTACGAGCAGTACTTC.